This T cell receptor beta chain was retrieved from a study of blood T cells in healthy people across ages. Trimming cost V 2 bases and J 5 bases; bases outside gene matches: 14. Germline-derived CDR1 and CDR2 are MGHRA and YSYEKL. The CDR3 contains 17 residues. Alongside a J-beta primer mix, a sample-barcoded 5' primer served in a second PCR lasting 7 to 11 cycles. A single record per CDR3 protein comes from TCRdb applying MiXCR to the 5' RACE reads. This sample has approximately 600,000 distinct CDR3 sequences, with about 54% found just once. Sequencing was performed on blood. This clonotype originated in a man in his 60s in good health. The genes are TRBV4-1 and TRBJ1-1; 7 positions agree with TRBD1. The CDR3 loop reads CASSQSLDRTSGTEAFF. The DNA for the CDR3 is TGCGCCAGCAGCCAAAGCCTGGACAGGACTTCGGGGACTGAAGCTTTCTTT.